Below are 5 T cell receptor beta chains sequenced from a single sample in a study of blood T cell repertoires in COVID-19. Sequencing was performed with immunoSEQ multiplex PCR; in TCRdb, only in-frame clones are kept and a portion is missing. The sample shows some 42,000 clones, about 87% of them seen only once. Sequencing was carried out using peripheral blood. The receptors originated from a human donor in a cohort sampled during active COVID-19.

This clone has a handful of counts. CDR3 nucleotide sequence: TGTGCCAGCAGCTTAGCGCGGACTAGCGGGGGCTCCTACAATGAGCAGTTCTTC. The encoded protein is CASSLARTSGGSYNEQFF. The chain couples TRBV11-2 to TRBJ2-1; 13 positions agree with TRBD2. The CDR3 runs 18 residues. Germline loops: CDR1 SGHAT, CDR2 FQNNGV. V shed 1 base and J 0 bases; nucleotides not matched to a gene: 3.

The V call is TRBV4-2, the J call TRBJ2-1; TRBD1 matches 7 bases. The V gene's germline CDR1 is LGHNA and CDR2 YNFKEQ. The CDR3 has 15 amino acids. The trim removed 3 bases at V and 3 bases at J, leaving 5 bases unmatched. The CDR3 coding sequence is TGTGCCAGCAGCCAGAGTCAGGGGGACTACAATGAGCAGTTCTTC. This gives the protein CASSQSQGDYNEQFF.

V usage is TRBV7-2 and J usage is TRBJ2-2; possible D gene TRBD2, 5 bases. The V gene's germline CDR1 is SGHTA and CDR2 FQGNSA. This CDR3 comprises 13 residues. Deletions cut 5 bases from V and 7 bases from J, with 11 bases between. CDR3 sequence: CASSGYEGGELFF. The CDR3 nucleotides read TGTGCCAGCAGCGGATATGAGGGCGGGGAGCTGTTTTTT.

The CDR3 DNA reads TGTGCCAGCAGCGTTGGACTAGCCGACACAGATACGCAGTATTTT. Translated: CASSVGLADTDTQYF. The gene calls are TRBV9 and TRBJ2-3; TRBD2 matches at 8 bases. CDR3 size: 15 residues. Germline CDR1 is SGDLS and CDR2 is YYNGEE. J gave up 2 bases and V 2 bases, and 4 bases lay outside the gene matches. Filled out from reference TRBV9 and TRBJ2-3, the complete variable domain reads DSGVTQTPKHLITATGQRVTLRCSPRSGDLSVYWYQQSLDQGLQFLIQYYNGEERAKGNILERFSAQQFPDLHSELNLSSLELGDSALYFCASSVGLADTDTQYFGPGTRLTVL.

The J gene is TRBJ1-1, the V gene TRBV6-5; D gene uncertain. The CDR3 runs to 14 residues. Germline V gene lookup returns CDR1 MNHEY and CDR2 SVGAGI. Trimming took off 2 bases at V and 1 base at J, with 8 bases between the two ends. Here the CDR3 reads CASSYGLGNTEAFF. CDR3 DNA: TGTGCCAGCAGTTACGGTCTAGGGAACACTGAAGCTTTCTTT.